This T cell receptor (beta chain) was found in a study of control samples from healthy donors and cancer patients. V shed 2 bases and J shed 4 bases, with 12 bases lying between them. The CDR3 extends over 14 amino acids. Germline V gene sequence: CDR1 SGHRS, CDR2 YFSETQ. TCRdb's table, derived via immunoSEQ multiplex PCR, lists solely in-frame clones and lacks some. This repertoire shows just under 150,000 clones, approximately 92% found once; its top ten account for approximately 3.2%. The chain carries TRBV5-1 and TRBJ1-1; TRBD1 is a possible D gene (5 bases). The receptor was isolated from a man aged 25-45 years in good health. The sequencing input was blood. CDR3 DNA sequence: TGCGCCAGCAGCTTTCAAGAAGGGACCACTGAAGCTTTCTTT. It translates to CASSFQEGTTEAFF.